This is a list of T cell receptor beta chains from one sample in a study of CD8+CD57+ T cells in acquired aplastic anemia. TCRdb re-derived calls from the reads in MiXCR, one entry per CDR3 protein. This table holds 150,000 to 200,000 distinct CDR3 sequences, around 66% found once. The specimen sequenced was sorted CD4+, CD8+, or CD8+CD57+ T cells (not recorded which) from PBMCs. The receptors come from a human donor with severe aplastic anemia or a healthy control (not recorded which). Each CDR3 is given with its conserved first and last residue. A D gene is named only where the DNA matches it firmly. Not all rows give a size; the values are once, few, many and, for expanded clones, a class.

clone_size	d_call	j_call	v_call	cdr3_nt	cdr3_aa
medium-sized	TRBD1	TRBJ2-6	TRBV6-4	TGTGCCAGCAGTGACACAGGGGGCGCTGGGGCCAACGTCCTGACTTTC	CASSDTGGAGANVLTF
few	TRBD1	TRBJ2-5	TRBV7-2	TGTGCCAGCAGCTTGGTGACAGGGGGCCAAGAGACCCAGTACTTC	CASSLVTGGQETQYF
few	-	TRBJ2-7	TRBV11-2	TGTGCCAGCAGCCATGGGGCCTACGAGCAGTACTTC	CASSHGAYEQYF
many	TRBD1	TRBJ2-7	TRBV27	TGTGCCAGCAGTCCCACTCGGACAGGTTTGGGGGAGCAGTACTTC	CASSPTRTGLGEQYF
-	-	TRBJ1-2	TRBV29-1	TGCAGCGTTGAAGAGGAGGGGCTCATCGATGGCTACACCTTC	CSVEEEGLIDGYTF
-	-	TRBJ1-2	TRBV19	TGTGCCAGTAAGGACCTCGAGGACTATGGCTACACCTTC	CASKDLEDYGYTF
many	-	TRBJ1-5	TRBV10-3	TGTGCCATCAGCGACGGGACAACCCTTTCTCAGCCCCAGCATTTT	CAISDGTTLSQPQHF
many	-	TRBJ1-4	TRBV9	TGTGCCAGCAGCCCAGGTGCGGGGGATGAAAAACTGTTTTTT	CASSPGAGDEKLFF
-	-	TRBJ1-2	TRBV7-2	TGTGCCAGCAGCCGGGTTGGGGGTATATATGGCTACACCTTC	CASSRVGGIYGYTF
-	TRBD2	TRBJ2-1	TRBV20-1	TGCAGTGCTAGAGAGTTGGCGGGAGCGGCAATCTACAATGAGCAGTTCTTC	CSARELAGAAIYNEQFF
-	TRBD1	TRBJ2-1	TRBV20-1	TGCAGTGCTGAGGACAGGAATGAGCAGTTCTTC	CSAEDRNEQFF
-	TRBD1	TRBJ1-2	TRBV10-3	TGTGCCATCACCCCGGGACAGAGCTATGGCTACACCTTC	CAITPGQSYGYTF
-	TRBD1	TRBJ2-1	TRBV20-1	TGCAGTGCTAGCCCAGACAGGGTAGAGGGCAATGAGCAGTTCTTC	CSASPDRVEGNEQFF
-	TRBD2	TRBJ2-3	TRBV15	TGTGCCACCAGCAGTTACGGGGGGAGGACAGATACGCAGTATTTT	CATSSYGGRTDTQYF
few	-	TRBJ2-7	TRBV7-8	TGTGCCAGCAGCCCTAACGGCCGGAACGAGCAGTACTTC	CASSPNGRNEQYF
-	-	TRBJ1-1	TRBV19	TGTGCCAGTAGTATAGATGGAAGGAGGGGGATAGGTGAAGCTTTCTTT	CASSIDGRRGIGEAFF
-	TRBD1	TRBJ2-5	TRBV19	TGTGCCAGTAGTATAGATCCCACAGGGGGCGCGACAAAGACCCAGTACTTC	CASSIDPTGGATKTQYF
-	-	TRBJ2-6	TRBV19	TGTGCCAGTAGTATTGTGGGCAGTACCAACGTCCTGACTTTC	CASSIVGSTNVLTF
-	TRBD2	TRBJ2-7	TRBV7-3	TGTGCCAGCAGCCCAAGGGCTAGCGGGATAAGTGAGCAGTACTTC	CASSPRASGISEQYF
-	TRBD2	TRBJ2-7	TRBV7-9	TGTGCCAGCAGCTTATACCGTACCGGGGGGGAGCAGTACTTC	CASSLYRTGGEQYF
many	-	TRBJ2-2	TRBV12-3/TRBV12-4	TGTGCCAGCAGTTTGGAGGCGCGGTCCGGGGAGCTGTTTTTT	CASSLEARSGELFF
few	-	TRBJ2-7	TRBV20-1	TGCAGTGCCCGGGACATACCAAACTACGAGCAGTACTTC	CSARDIPNYEQYF
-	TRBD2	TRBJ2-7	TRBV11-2	TGTGCCAGCAGCTTACCCGAGGGACTAGCGCCTTACGAGCAGTACTTC	CASSLPEGLAPYEQYF
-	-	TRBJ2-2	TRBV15	TGTGCCACCAGCAGAGTTGTCGGAACAGCGAACGCCGGGGAGCTGTTTTTT	CATSRVVGTANAGELFF
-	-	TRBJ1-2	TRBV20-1	TGCAGTGCTAGGGATCCTCCCTCGGGAGGCTACACCTTC	CSARDPPSGGYTF
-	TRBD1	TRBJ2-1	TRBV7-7	TGTGCTAGCAGCTTAGGTGGGACAGCCTCCTACAATGAGCAGTTCTTC	CASSLGGTASYNEQFF
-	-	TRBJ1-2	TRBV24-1	TGTGCCACCAGTGATTCACGGACGGAAAGAAATGGCTACACCTTC	CATSDSRTERNGYTF
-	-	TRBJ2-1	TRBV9	TGTGCCAGCAGCTTTAGGAGATACAATGAGCAGTTCTTC	CASSFRRYNEQFF
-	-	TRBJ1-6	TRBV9	TGTGCCAGCAGCGTAGCGGACCTTGGTAATTCGCCCCTCCACTTT	CASSVADLGNSPLHF
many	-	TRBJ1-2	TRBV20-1	TGCAGTGCTAGGAACCCGGTCGATGGCTACACCTTC	CSARNPVDGYTF
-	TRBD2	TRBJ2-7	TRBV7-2	TGTGCCAGCAGCTTGGGACTAGCGGGTGCCGAGCAGTACTTC	CASSLGLAGAEQYF
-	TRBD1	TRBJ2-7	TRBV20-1	TGCAGTGTTAGAGAGGGGGCAGTATACGAGCAGTACTTC	CSVREGAVYEQYF
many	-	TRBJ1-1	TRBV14	TGTGCCAGCAGCCATCTCTTCCTCGGTCGGGATGGAGCTTTCTTT	CASSHLFLGRDGAFF
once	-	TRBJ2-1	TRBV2	TGTGCCAGCAGTGTAGAGGGTCCCCCGGGGCAGTTCTTC	CASSVEGPPGQFF
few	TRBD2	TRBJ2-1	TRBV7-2	TGTGCCAGCAGCAGCACTAGCGGGGGCTCCTACAATGAGCAGTTCTTC	CASSSTSGGSYNEQFF
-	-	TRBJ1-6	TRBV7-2	TGTGCCAGCAGCTTAATCCCGGGACCCACCATGCCCCTCCACTTT	CASSLIPGPTMPLHF
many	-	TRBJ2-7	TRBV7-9	TGTGCCAGCGATTACCCCCCTGATTACGAGCAGTACTTC	CASDYPPDYEQYF
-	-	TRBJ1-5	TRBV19	TGTGCCAGTAGTCTCCAGGATGCGGGACCCCAGCAGCCCCAGCATTTT	CASSLQDAGPQQPQHF
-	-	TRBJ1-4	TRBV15	TGTGCCACCAGCAGAGCAGGAGACAGGCGTAATGAAAAACTGTTTTTT	CATSRAGDRRNEKLFF
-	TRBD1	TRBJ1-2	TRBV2	TGCGCCAGCAGTGATCGGGACAGACTTTTTAACTATGGCTACACCTTC	CASSDRDRLFNYGYTF
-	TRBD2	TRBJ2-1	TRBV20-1	TGCAGTGCTAGGCCGCCTAGCGGGGGTCCTGAGCAGTTCTTC	CSARPPSGGPEQFF
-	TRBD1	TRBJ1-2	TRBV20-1	TGCAGTGCTGGAACAGGGGAGGGGGCTCTATATGGCTACACCTTC	CSAGTGEGALYGYTF
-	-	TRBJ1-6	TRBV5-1	TGTGCCAGCAGCCAAGATGCGGGAGTACCCCTCCACTTT	CASSQDAGVPLHF
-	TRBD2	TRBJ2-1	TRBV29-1	TGCAGTGGACTAGCGGGAGGGAGGGGTGAGCAGTTCTTC	CSGLAGGRGEQFF
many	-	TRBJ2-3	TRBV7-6	TGTGCCAGCTCGAGAGGGGCGGGCACAGATACGCAGTATTTT	CASSRGAGTDTQYF
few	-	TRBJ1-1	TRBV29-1	TGCAGCGTTGGTGACGGCTTGAACACTGAAGCTTTCTTT	CSVGDGLNTEAFF
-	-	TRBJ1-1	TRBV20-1	TGCAGTGCTGGAGCGGGTGCCGGGGAAACTGAAGCTTTCTTT	CSAGAGAGETEAFF
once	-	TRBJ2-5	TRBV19	TGTGCCAGCTCCCTTTCACTGCGGAGTCAAGAGACCCAGTACTTC	CASSLSLRSQETQYF
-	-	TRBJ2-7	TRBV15	TGTGCCACCAGCAGAACCGGACCGGAATCCTACGAGCAGTACTTC	CATSRTGPESYEQYF
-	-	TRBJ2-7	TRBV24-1	TGTGCCACCAGTGTGGGCTACGAGCAGTACTTC	CATSVGYEQYF
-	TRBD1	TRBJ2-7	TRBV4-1	TGCGCCAGCAGCCAGGCTGGTTGGGGACAGGGGGCTAGGGAGCAGTACTTC	CASSQAGWGQGAREQYF